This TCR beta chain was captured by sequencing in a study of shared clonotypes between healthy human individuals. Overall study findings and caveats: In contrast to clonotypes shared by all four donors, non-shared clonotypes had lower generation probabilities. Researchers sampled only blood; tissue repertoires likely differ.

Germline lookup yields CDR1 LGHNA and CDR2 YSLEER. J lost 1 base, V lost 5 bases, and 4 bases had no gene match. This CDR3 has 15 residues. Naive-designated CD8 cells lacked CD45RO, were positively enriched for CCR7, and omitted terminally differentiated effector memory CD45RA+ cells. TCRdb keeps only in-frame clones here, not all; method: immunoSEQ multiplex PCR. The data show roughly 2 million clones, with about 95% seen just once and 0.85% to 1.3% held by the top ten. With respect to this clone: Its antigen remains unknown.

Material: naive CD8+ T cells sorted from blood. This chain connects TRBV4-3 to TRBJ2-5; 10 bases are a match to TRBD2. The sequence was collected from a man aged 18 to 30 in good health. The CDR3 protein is CASSFGLAAQETQYF. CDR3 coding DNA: TGCGCCAGCAGCTTCGGACTAGCGGCCCAAGAGACCCAGTACTTC.